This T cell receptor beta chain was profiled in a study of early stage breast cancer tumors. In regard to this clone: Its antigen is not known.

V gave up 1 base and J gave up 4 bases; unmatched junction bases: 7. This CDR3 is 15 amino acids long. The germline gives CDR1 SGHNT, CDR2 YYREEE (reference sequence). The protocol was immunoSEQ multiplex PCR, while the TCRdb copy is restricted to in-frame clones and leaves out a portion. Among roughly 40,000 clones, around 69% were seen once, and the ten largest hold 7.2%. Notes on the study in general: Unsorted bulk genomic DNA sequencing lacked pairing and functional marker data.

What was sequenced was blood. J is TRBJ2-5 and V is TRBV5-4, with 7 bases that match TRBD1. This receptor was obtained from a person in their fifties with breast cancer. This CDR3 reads CASSLQTGDAETQYF. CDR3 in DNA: TGTGCCAGCAGCTTGCAAACAGGGGACGCAGAGACCCAGTACTTC.